This TCR beta chain was captured in a study of metastatic and nonmetastatic thyroid tumors. Thyroid surgery was performed in patients who had received no treatment beforehand. The ends lost 8 bases at V and 3 bases at J; junction bases unmatched: 8. The CDR3 spans 14 residues. The V gene's germline CDR1 is SGHVS and CDR2 FQNEAQ. There are many counts of this clone. TCRdb re-called clones via MiXCR from the PCR reads. The sample contains some 28,000 clones, around a fifth of which appear only once. Specimen: blood. The chain recombines TRBV7-8 with TRBJ2-7, with 9 nucleotides matching TRBD2. The TCR sequence derives from a female donor with papillary thyroid cancer or a benign thyroid nodule (not recorded which). Some clones in this sample may be carry-over from other donors' samples. CDR3 sequence: CASGDTSGYYEQYF. DNA of the CDR3: TGTGCCAGCGGCGATACTAGCGGGTACTACGAGCAGTACTTC.